The 22 T cell receptor beta chains below come from one sample, sequenced in a study of OX40 agonist ivuxolimab in advanced cancers. Sequenced by immunoSEQ multiplex PCR; TCRdb stores in-frame clones only, minus some. The sample consists of tens of thousands of clones, roughly 90% of them appearing once. The source was CD4+ or CD8+ T cells sorted from blood, collected in a trial of the OX40 agonist ivuxolimab. These TCRs come from an adult with an advanced solid tumor such as melanoma, head and neck, liver or kidney cancer.

The V and J genes are TRBV9 and TRBJ2-3; 11 bases map to TRBD2. V shed 3 bases, J shed 2 bases, and the junction held 2 bases outside the gene matches. The CDR3 covers 15 residues. In germline, CDR1 is SGDLS, CDR2 YYNGEE. The CDR3 bases are TGTGCCAGCAGCGCTAGCGGGGGGCCCACAGATACGCAGTATTTT. It encodes CASSASGGPTDTQYF.

The rearrangement uses TRBV6-5 and TRBJ2-5; tentatively, D is TRBD2 (6 bases). The germline V gene encodes CDR1 MNHEY and CDR2 SVGAGI. V was cut by 2 bases and J by 5 bases, with 12 bases left in between. CDR3 length equals 14 residues. The CDR3 is CASSYHSGEETQYF. CDR3 DNA: TGTGCCAGCAGTTACCATAGCGGTGAGGAGACCCAGTACTTC.

This clone was recorded only once. The chain has TRBV7-8 and TRBJ2-7; 10 bases map to TRBD2. The CDR3 has 18 amino acids. In germline, CDR1 is SGHVS, CDR2 FQNEAQ. Trimming removed 3 bases from V and 2 bases from J; junction bases left unmatched: 13. CDR3 region: CASSLMLAGVPSPYEQYF. The CDR3 coding sequence is TGTGCCAGCAGCTTGATGCTAGCGGGGGTTCCTTCCCCCTACGAGCAGTACTTC.

The chain has TRBV4-1 and TRBJ2-3, with D possibly called TRBD1 or TRBD2 (5 bases each). This CDR3 comprises 15 residues. Germline V lookup: CDR1 MGHRA, CDR2 YSYEKL. V dropped 4 bases and J dropped 5 bases, with 16 bases sitting between them. CDR3 DNA sequence: TGCGCCAGCAGCCCCCTCCGGGACGCTCAAGATACGCAGTATTTT. Its translation is CASSPLRDAQDTQYF.

The rearrangement uses TRBV27 and TRBJ2-5; D ambiguous. The CDR3 has 13 amino acids. The V gene's germline CDR1 is MNHEY and CDR2 SMNVEV (reference sequence). Between the trimmed V and J ends, which lost 7 bases and 4 bases, there was a span of 13 bases. The CDR3 reads CASKSLVGETQYF. The CDR3 nucleotides are TGTGCCAGCAAGTCCCTAGTGGGAGAGACCCAGTACTTC.

The chain joins TRBV6-6 to TRBJ1-2; D unresolved. Germline CDR1 MNHNY, CDR2 SVGAGI (reference sequence). This CDR3 contains 13 residues. V lost 2 bases, J lost 2 bases, and 6 bases lay in between. CDR3 region: CASSYSLNYGYTF. The CDR3 DNA reads TGTGCCAGCAGTTACAGTTTGAACTATGGCTACACCTTC.

The chain employs TRBV4-3 and TRBJ2-1; 9 nucleotides match TRBD2. Germline-derived CDR1 and CDR2 are LGHNA and YSLEER. There are 16 residues in the CDR3. J gave up 4 bases and V 4 bases, and 8 bases lay outside the gene matches. The CDR3 nucleotides are TGCGCCAGCAGCCGCGACTTGGCGGGGGGGTACAATGAGCAGTTCTTC. Translation: CASSRDLAGGYNEQFF.

In its sample, this clone was seen once. CDR3 region: CASSHPSKEQYF. CDR3 DNA sequence: TGCGCCAGCAGCCACCCCTCAAAAGAGCAGTACTTC. The chain joins TRBV5-1 to TRBJ2-7; no clear D gene. The CDR3 has 12 residues. V was cut by 4 bases and J by 7 bases, with 12 bases left in between. CDR1 is SGHRS, CDR2 YFSETQ, per germline.

CDR3 loop: CASSSWTGQQPQHF. The CDR3 DNA sequence: TGTGCCAGCAGCTCCTGGACAGGTCAACAGCCCCAGCATTTT. The chain has TRBV7-6 and TRBJ1-5; 7 positions agree with TRBD1. This CDR3 is built from 14 residues. The V segment lost 4 bases and the J segment 7 bases; nucleotides outside the gene matches: 7. CDR1 is SGHVS and CDR2 is FNYEAQ in the germline V gene.

The genes are TRBV2 and TRBJ2-7; no reliable D call. Germline loops: CDR1 SNHLY, CDR2 FYNNEI. The CDR3 length is 16 residues. With 3 bases removed from V and 2 bases from J, the gap between germline ends came to 17 bases. Here the CDR3 reads CASSESKGLRAYEQYF. The DNA for the CDR3 is TGTGCCAGCAGTGAGTCGAAGGGCCTAAGGGCCTACGAGCAGTACTTC.

The chain is built from TRBV10-2 and TRBJ2-7; the match to TRBD1 covers 10 bases. J lost 0 bases, V lost 8 bases, and 4 bases had no gene match. This CDR3 contains 14 residues. The germline CDR1 and CDR2 sequences are WSHSY and SAAADI. The CDR3 here is CASQGTGASYEQYF. The CDR3 bases are TGCGCCAGCCAAGGGACAGGGGCCTCCTACGAGCAGTACTTC.

The chain recombines TRBV19 with TRBJ1-5; D gene uncertain. V was clipped by 3 bases and J by 0 bases, with 9 bases between them. Germline values: CDR1 LNHDA, CDR2 SQIVND (reference sequence). This CDR3 comprises 15 residues. This chain's CDR3 is CASSILPNSNQPQHF. Here the CDR3 DNA reads TGTGCCAGTAGTATTCTCCCCAATAGCAATCAGCCCCAGCATTTT.

V and J are TRBV4-1 and TRBJ1-4, with 10 bases aligning to TRBD1. This CDR3 spans 14 amino acids. Germline V gene data show CDR1 as MGHRA and CDR2 as YSYEKL. Trimming cost V 6 bases and J 6 bases; bases outside gene matches: 4. The DNA of the CDR3 is TGCGCCAGCAGTCTGACAGGGGGCGATGAAAAACTGTTTTTT. This translates into CASSLTGGDEKLFF.

The chain couples TRBV13 to TRBJ2-7; 8 positions agree with TRBD1. CDR3 size: 13 residues. From germline, CDR1 is PRHDT and CDR2 FYEKMQ (reference sequence). Trimming at V came to 2 bases and at J to 7 bases, leaving 4 bases not matched to a gene. Here the CDR3 reads CASSLQGAEEQYF. CDR3 DNA: TGTGCCAGCAGCTTACAGGGGGCTGAGGAGCAGTACTTC.

The CDR3: CASSLVIPLADYEQYF. CDR3 coding DNA: TGTGCCAGCAGCTTGGTTATCCCGCTAGCGGACTACGAGCAGTACTTC. This sequence joins TRBV5-6 and TRBJ2-7; 7 bases align to TRBD2. This CDR3 region has 16 residues. Trimming cost V 0 bases and J 3 bases; bases outside gene matches: 9. The V gene's germline CDR1 is SGHDT and CDR2 YYEEEE.

The chain has TRBV10-2 and TRBJ2-5; possible D gene TRBD2, 6 bases. Germline loops: CDR1 WSHSY, CDR2 SAAADI. The length of the CDR3 is 14 residues. Trimming removed 3 bases at V and 7 bases at J, with 15 bases between. CDR3 region: CASSDSYRRGTQYF. The CDR3 DNA follows: TGCGCCAGCAGTGACTCGTACAGGCGGGGGACCCAGTACTTC.

V is TRBV9 and J is TRBJ2-1, with TRBD2 as a possible D gene (5 bases). This CDR3 is built from 17 residues. The germline gives CDR1 SGDLS, CDR2 YYNGEE. Trimming shortened V by 1 base and J by 0 bases, and 14 bases separated the two germline ends. CDR3 in amino acids: CASSVSGSYSSYNEQFF. CDR3 sequence (DNA): TGTGCCAGCAGCGTATCGGGGTCTTATAGCTCCTACAATGAGCAGTTCTTC.

The rearrangement joins TRBV4-1 to TRBJ2-7; D ambiguous. The CDR3 has 16 residues. V shed 0 bases and J shed 3 bases, with 15 bases lying between them. CDR1 is MGHRA, CDR2 YSYEKL, per germline. The CDR3 sequence: CASSQDQAPSLYEQYF. In DNA form, the CDR3 reads TGCGCCAGCAGCCAAGATCAGGCTCCCTCTCTCTACGAGCAGTACTTC.

In DNA, the CDR3 is TGCGCCAGCAGCGTACGGGACAGGGCCCTACAAGAGACCCAGTACTTC. As protein: CASSVRDRALQETQYF. This chain uses TRBV5-1 with TRBJ2-5, with 9 positions matching TRBD1. From germline, CDR1 is SGHRS and CDR2 YFSETQ. V trimming: 4 bases; J trimming: 2 bases; junction bases outside the gene matches: 9. This CDR3 is built from 16 residues.

V and J are TRBV7-9 and TRBJ2-5; a weak D match, TRBD1 (5 bases). Deletions cut 5 bases from V and 2 bases from J, with 21 bases between. Germline V gene lookup returns CDR1 SEHNR and CDR2 FQNEAQ (reference sequence). The CDR3 covers 17 residues. CDR3 region: CASSPSPTDSFQETQYF. The CDR3 DNA reads TGTGCCAGCAGCCCTTCTCCCACCGACAGTTTTCAAGAGACCCAGTACTTC. The variable domain in full, completed from reference TRBV7-9 and TRBJ2-5, reads DTGVSQNPRHKITKRGQNVTFRCDPISEHNRLYWYRQTLGQGPEFLTYFQNEAQLEKSRLLSDRFSAERPKGSFSTLEIQRTEQGDSAMYLCASSPSPTDSFQETQYFGPGTRLLVL.

V is TRBV4-1 and J is TRBJ2-7; 10 nucleotides align to TRBD2. There are 17 residues in the CDR3. CDR1 and CDR2 (germline): MGHRA, YSYEKL. J gave up 1 base and V 3 bases, and 9 bases lay outside the gene matches. CDR3 amino acids: CASSQQPHSGGSYEQYF. The CDR3 nucleotides read TGCGCCAGCAGCCAGCAGCCTCATAGCGGGGGGTCCTACGAGCAGTACTTC.

The chain is built from TRBV5-6 and TRBJ1-4; no firm D call. V lost 0 bases and J 3 bases, leaving 3 bases between the germline ends. The length of the CDR3 is 13 residues. Germline-derived CDR1 and CDR2 are SGHDT and YYEEEE. The CDR3 region is CASSLGSNEKLFF. CDR3 in DNA: TGTGCCAGCAGCTTGGGGTCTAATGAAAAACTGTTTTTT.